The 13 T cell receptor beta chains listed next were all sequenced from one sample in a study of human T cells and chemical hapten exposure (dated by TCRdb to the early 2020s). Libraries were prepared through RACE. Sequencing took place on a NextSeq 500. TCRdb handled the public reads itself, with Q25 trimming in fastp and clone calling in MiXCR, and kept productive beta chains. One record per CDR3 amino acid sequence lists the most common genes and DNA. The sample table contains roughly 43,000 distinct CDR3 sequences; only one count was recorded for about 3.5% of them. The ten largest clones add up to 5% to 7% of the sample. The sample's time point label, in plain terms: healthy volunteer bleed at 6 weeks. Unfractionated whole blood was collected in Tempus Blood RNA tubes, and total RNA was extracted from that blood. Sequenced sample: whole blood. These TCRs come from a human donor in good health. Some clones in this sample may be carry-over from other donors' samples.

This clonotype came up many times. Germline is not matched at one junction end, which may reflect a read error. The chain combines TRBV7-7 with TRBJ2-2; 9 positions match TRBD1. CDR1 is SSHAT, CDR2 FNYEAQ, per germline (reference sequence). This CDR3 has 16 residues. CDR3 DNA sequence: TGTGCTAGCAGCTGGCGACAGGGGGTCCCTCCCGGGGAGCTGTTTTTT. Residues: CASSWRQGVPPGELFF.

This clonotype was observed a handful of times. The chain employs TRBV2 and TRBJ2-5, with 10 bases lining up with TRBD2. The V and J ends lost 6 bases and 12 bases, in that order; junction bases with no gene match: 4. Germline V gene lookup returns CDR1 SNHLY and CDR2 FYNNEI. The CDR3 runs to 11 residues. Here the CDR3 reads CASRTSGPEYF. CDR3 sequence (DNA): TGTGCCAGCAGGACTAGCGGGCCCGAGTACTTC.

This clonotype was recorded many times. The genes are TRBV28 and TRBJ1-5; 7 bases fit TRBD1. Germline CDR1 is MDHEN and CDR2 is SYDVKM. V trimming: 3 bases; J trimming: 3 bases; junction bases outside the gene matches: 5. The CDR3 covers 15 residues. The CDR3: CASSLEGAHNQPQHF. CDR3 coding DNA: TGTGCCAGCAGTTTGGAGGGGGCACACAATCAGCCCCAGCATTTT.

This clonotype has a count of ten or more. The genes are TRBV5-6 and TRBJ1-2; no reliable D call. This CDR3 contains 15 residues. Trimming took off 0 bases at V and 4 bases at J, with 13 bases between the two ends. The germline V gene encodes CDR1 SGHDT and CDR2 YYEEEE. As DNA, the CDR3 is TGTGCCAGCAGCTTGGGAGGAACATATGCCTATGGCTACACCTTC. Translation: CASSLGGTYAYGYTF.

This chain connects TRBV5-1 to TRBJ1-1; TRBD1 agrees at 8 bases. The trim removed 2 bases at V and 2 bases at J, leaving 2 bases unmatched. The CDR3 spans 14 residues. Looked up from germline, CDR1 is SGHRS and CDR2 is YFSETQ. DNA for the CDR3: TGCGCCAGCAGCTTCAGGGGGCCTAACACTGAAGCTTTCTTT. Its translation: CASSFRGPNTEAFF.

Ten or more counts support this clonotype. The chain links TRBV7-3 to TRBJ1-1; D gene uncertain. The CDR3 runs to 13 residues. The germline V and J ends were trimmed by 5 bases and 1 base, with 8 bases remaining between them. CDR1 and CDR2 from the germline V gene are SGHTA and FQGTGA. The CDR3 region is CASSLRQNTEAFF. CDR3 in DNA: TGTGCCAGCAGCCTGCGACAGAACACTGAAGCTTTCTTT.

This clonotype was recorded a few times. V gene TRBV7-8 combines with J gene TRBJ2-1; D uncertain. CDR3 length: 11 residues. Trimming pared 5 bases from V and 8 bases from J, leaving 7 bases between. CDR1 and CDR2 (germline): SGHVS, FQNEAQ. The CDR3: CASSAPDEQFF. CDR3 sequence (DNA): TGTGCCAGCAGCGCCCCGGATGAGCAGTTCTTC.

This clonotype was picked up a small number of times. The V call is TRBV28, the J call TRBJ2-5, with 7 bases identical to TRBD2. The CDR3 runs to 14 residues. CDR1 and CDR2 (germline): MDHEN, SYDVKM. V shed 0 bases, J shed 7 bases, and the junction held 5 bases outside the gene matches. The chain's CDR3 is CASSLWEREGTQYF. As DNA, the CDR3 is TGTGCCAGCAGTTTATGGGAGCGGGAAGGGACCCAGTACTTC.

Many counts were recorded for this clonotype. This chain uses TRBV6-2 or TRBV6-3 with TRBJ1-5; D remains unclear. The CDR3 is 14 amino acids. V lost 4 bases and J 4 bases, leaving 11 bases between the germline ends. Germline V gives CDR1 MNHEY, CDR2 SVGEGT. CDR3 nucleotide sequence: TGTGCCAGCAGTTTGGGCGGGTTTAATCAGCCCCAGCATTTT. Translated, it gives CASSLGGFNQPQHF.

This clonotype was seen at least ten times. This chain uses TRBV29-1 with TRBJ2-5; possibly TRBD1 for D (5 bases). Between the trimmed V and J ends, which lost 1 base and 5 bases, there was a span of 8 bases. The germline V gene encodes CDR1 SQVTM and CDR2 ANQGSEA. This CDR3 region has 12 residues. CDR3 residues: CSVEAGPETQYF. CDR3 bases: TGCAGCGTTGAAGCAGGGCCCGAGACCCAGTACTTC. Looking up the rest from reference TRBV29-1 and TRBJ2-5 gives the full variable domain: SAVISQKPSRDICQRGTSLTIQCQVDSQVTMMFWYRQQPGQSLTLIATANQGSEATYESGFVIDKFPISRPNLTFSTLTVSNMSPEDSSIYLCSVEAGPETQYFGPGTRLLVL.

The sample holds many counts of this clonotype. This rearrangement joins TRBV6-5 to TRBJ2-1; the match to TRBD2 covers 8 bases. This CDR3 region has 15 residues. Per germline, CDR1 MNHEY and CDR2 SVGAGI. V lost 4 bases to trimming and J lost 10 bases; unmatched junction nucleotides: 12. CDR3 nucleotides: TGTGCCAGCAGTTCCCGGGGTAGCGGGATACAGGAGCAGTTCTTC. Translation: CASSSRGSGIQEQFF.

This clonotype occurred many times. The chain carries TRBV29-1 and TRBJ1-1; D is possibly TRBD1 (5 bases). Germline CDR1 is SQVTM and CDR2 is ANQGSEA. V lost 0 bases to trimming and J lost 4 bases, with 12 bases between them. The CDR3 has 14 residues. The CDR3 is CSVEDRGLGTEAFF. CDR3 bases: TGCAGCGTTGAAGACCGGGGGTTAGGCACTGAAGCTTTCTTT.

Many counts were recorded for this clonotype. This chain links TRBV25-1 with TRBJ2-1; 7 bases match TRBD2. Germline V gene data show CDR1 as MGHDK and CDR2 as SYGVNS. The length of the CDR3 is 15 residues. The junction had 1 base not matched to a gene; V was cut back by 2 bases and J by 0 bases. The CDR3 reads CASSETGGSYNEQFF. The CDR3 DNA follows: TGTGCCAGCAGTGAAACGGGAGGCTCCTACAATGAGCAGTTCTTC.